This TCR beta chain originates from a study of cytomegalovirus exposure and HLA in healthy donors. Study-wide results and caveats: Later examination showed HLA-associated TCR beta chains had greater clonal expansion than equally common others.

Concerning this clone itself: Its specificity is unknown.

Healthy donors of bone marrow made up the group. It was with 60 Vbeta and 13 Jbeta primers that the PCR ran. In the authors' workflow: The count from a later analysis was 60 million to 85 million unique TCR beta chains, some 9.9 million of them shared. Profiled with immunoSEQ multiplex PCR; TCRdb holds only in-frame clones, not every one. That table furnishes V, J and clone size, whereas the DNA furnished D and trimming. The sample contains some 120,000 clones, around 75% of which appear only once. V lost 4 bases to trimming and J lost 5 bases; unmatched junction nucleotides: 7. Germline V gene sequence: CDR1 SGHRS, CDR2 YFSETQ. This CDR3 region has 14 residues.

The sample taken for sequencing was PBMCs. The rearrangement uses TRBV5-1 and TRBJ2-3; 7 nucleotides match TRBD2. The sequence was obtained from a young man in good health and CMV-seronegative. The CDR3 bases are TGCGCCAGCAGCACTATTACTAGCGAAGATACGCAGTATTTT. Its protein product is CASSTITSEDTQYF.